A selection of T cell receptor beta chains follows, all from one sample in a study of identical twins. TCRdb itself ran the 5' RACE reads through MiXCR, one entry per CDR3 protein. This repertoire shows 540,000 or so distinct CDR3 sequences, approximately 20% found once; its top ten account for about 0.48%. This same sample was also part of a study on yellow fever vaccine responses in identical twins.

Sequenced material: CD4+ T cells sorted from blood. The receptors originated from a young woman in good health. The CDR3 runs from the conserved cysteine through the conserved F or W. A D gene is named only where the DNA matches it firmly. A clone size is listed for some rows: how often the clone was seen (once, few, many), or a class if it is expanded.

TGTGCCAGCTTCAGGGGGGGCTACAATGAGCAGTTCTTC CASFRGGYNEQFF TRBJ2-1 . few TRBV12-3/TRBV12-4
TGTGCCAGCAGTTTAGGGACCTATAATTCACCCCTCCACTTT CASSLGTYNSPLHF TRBJ1-6 . few TRBV12-3/TRBV12-4
TGTGCCAGCAGCCCTGACAGGGACACCCCCTCTGGGGCCAACGTCCTGACTTTC CASSPDRDTPSGANVLTF TRBJ2-6 TRBD1 . TRBV4-2
TGTGCCAGCAGAAGCGGGAGTACAACCACAGATACGCAGTATTTT CASRSGSTTTDTQYF TRBJ2-3 TRBD2 few TRBV27
TGCGCCAGCAGATGGGACAGGGACACTGAAGCTTTCTTT CASRWDRDTEAFF TRBJ1-1 TRBD1 . TRBV5-1
TGTGCCAGCACTTACCACAGGGCTGGAAACACCATATATTTT CASTYHRAGNTIYF TRBJ1-3 . few TRBV12-3/TRBV12-4
TGCAGCGTTGGGGGAGGGACAGGTTTAACAGAGCTGTTTTTT CSVGGGTGLTELFF TRBJ2-2 . few TRBV29-1
TGTGCCAGCAGTGGGGGAGTGGGTGCCTACAATGAGCAGTTCTTC CASSGGVGAYNEQFF TRBJ2-1 . . TRBV25-1
TGTGCCAGCGGGAAAGAAAGATCCGGGACAGACAGCACAGATACGCAGTATTTT CASGKERSGTDSTDTQYF TRBJ2-3 TRBD1 . TRBV6-1
TGCAGCGTTGAGAGTCACTTGAACACTGAAGCTTTCTTT CSVESHLNTEAFF TRBJ1-1 . few TRBV29-1
TGCGCCAGCAGCTCCGGACAGGGTAGGACCGGGGAGCTGTTTTTT CASSSGQGRTGELFF TRBJ2-2 TRBD1 . TRBV5-1
TGTGCCAGCGTTTCTATGGGAGATACGCAGTATTTT CASVSMGDTQYF TRBJ2-3 . few TRBV7-9
TGTGCCACCAGCAGAGTTCCAGCGGGAGGGGGCACAGATACGCAGTATTTT CATSRVPAGGGTDTQYF TRBJ2-3 TRBD2 few TRBV15
TGTGCCAGCAGCTCAGACCGTTTTAGGCTTGAGCAGTTCTTC CASSSDRFRLEQFF TRBJ2-1 . few TRBV7-8
TGCGCCAGCAAACGAGGGACAGGGGGGTTCCATGAGCAGTTCTTC CASKRGTGGFHEQFF TRBJ2-1 TRBD1 few TRBV5-1